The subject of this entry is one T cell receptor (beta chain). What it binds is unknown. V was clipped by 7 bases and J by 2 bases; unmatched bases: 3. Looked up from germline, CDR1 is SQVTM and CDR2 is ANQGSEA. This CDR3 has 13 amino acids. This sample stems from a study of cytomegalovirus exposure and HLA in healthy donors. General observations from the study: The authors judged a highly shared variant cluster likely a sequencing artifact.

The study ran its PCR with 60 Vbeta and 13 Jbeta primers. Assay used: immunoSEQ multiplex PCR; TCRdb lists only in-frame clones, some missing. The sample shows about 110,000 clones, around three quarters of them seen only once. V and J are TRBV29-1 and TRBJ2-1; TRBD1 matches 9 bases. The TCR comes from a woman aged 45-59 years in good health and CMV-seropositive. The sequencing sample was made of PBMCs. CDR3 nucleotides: TGCAGCGGGGGACAGGGAGCCTACAATGAGCAGTTCTTC. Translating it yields CSGGQGAYNEQFF.